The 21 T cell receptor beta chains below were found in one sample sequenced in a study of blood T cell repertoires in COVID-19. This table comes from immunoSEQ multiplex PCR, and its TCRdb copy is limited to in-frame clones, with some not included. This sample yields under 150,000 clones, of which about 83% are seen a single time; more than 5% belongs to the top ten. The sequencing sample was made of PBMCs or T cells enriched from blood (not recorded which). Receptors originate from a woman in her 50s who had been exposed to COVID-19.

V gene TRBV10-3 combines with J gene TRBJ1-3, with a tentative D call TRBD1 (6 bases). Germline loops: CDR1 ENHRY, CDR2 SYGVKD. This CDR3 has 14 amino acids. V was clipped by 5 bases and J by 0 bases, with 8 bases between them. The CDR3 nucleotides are TGTGCCATCAGTAGGGACATCTCTGGAAACACCATATATTTT. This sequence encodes CAISRDISGNTIYF.

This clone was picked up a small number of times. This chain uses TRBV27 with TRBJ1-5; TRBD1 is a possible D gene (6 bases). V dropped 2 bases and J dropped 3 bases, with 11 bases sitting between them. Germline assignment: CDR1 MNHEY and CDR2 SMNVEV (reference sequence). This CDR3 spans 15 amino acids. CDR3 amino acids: CASSLNRALNQPQHF. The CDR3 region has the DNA TGTGCCAGCAGTTTAAACAGGGCCCTCAATCAGCCCCAGCATTTT.

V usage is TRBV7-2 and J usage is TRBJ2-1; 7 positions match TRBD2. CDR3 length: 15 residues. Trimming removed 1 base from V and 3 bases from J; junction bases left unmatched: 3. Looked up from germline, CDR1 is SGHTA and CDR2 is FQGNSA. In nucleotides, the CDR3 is TGTGCCAGCAGCTTAGACGGGAGGAGCTACAATGAGCAGTTCTTC. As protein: CASSLDGRSYNEQFF.

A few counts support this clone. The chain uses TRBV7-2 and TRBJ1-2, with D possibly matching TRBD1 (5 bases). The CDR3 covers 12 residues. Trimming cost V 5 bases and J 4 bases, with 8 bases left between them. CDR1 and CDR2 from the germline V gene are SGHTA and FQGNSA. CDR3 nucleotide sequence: TGTGCCAGCAGCGGCAGGGTCTATGGCTACACCTTC. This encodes CASSGRVYGYTF.

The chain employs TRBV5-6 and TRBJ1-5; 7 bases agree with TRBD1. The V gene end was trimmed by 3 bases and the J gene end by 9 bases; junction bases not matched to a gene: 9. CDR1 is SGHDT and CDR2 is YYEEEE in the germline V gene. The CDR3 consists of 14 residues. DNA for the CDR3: TGTGCCAGCAGCTCTACAGGGGTCATTGGGCCCCAGCATTTT. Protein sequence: CASSSTGVIGPQHF. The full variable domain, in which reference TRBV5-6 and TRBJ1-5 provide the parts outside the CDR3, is DAGVTQSPTHLIKTRGQQVTLRCSPKSGHDTVSWYQQALGQGPQFIFQYYEEEERQRGNFPDRFSGHQFPNYSSELNVNALLLGDSALYLCASSSTGVIGPQHFGDGTRLSIL.

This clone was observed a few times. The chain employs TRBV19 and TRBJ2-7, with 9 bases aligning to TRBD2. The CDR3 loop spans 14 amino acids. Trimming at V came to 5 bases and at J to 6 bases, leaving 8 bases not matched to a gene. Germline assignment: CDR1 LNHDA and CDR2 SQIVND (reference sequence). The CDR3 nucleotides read TGTGCCAGTAGTGTTAGCGGGAGTAGTGGCGAGCAGTACTTC. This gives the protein CASSVSGSSGEQYF.

The chain's CDR3 is CASRRQAGELFF. CDR3 nucleotide sequence: TGTGCCAGCAGACGACAGGCCGGGGAGCTGTTTTTT. The V call is TRBV28, the J call TRBJ2-2, with D possibly matching TRBD1 (6 bases). V gave up 6 bases and J gave up 6 bases, with 8 bases separating them. There are 12 residues in the CDR3. Per germline, CDR1 MDHEN and CDR2 SYDVKM.

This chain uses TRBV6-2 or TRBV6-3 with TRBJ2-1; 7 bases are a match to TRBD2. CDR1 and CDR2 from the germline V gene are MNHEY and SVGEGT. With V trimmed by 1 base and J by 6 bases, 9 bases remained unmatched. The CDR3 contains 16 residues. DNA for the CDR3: TGTGCCAGCAGTTACTTTCGAGCGGGGCCAGGCAATGAGCAGTTCTTC. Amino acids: CASSYFRAGPGNEQFF.

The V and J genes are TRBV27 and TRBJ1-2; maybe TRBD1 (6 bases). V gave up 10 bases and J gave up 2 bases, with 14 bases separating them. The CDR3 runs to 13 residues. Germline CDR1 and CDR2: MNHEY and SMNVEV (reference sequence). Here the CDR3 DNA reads TGTGCCACCGGGGGGCAGGGGAACTATGGCTACACCTTC. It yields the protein CATGGQGNYGYTF.

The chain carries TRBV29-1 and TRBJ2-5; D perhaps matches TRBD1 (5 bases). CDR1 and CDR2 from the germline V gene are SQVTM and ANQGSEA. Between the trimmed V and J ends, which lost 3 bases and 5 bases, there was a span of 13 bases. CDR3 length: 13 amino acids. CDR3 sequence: CSVETESSETQYF. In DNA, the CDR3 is TGCAGCGTTGAGACAGAGAGCTCGGAGACCCAGTACTTC.

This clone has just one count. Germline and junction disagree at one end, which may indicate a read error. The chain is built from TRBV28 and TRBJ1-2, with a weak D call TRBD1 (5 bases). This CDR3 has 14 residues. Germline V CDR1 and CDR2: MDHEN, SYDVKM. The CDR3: CATSLGQGNYGYTF. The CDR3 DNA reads TGTGCCACCAGTTTAGGGCAGGGTAACTATGGCTACACCTTC.

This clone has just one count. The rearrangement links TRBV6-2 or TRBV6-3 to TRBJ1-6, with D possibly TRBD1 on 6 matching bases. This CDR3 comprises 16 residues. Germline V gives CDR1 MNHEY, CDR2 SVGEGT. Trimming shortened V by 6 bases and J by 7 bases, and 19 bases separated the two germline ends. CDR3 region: CASSGGAGAGNSPLHF. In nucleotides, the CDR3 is TGTGCCAGCAGCGGGGGGGCAGGGGCCGGCAATTCACCCCTCCACTTT.

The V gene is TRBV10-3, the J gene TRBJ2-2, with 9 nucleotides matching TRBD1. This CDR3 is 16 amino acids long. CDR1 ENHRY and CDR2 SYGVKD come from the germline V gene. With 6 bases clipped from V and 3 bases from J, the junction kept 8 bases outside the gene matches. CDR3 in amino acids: CAIRTPGQGDTGELFF. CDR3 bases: TGTGCCATCAGAACGCCGGGACAGGGAGACACCGGGGAGCTGTTTTTT.

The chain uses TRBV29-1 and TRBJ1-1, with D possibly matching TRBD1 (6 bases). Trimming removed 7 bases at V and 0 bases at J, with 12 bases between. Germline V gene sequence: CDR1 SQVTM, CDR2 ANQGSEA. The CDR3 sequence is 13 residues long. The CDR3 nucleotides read TGCAGCGGGGGACAAATCATGAACACTGAAGCTTTCTTT. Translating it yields CSGGQIMNTEAFF. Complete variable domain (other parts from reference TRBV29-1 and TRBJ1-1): SAVISQKPSRDICQRGTSLTIQCQVDSQVTMMFWYRQQPGQSLTLIATANQGSEATYESGFVIDKFPISRPNLTFSTLTVSNMSPEDSSIYLCSGGQIMNTEAFFGQGTRLTVV.

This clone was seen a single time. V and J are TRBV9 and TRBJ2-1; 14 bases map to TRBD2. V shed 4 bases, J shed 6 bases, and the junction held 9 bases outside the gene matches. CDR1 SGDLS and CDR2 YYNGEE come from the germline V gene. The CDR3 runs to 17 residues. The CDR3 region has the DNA TGTGCCAGCAGCTCAGGAATGACTAGCGGGAGGGCCAATGAGCAGTTCTTC. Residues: CASSSGMTSGRANEQFF.

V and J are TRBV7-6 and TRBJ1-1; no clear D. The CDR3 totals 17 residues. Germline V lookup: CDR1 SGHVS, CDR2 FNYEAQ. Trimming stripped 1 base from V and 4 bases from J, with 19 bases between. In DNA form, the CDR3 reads TGTGCCAGCAGCTTAGGTTCCGGGAGTGAGGGAAGCACTGAAGCTTTCTTT. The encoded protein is CASSLGSGSEGSTEAFF.

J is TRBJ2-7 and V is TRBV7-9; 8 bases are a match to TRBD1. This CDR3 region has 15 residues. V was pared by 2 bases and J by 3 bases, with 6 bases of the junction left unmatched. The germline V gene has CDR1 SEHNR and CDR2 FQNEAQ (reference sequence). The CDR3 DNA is TGTGCCAGCAGCTTAATACAGGGGGAAAACTACGAGCAGTACTTC. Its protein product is CASSLIQGENYEQYF.

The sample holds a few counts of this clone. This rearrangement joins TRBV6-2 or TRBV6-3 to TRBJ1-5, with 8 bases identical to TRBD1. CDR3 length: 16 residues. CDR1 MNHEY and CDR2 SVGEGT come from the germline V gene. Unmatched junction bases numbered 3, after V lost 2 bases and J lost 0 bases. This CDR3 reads CASSYADRDSNQPQHF. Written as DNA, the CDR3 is TGTGCCAGCAGTTACGCGGACAGGGATAGCAATCAGCCCCAGCATTTT.

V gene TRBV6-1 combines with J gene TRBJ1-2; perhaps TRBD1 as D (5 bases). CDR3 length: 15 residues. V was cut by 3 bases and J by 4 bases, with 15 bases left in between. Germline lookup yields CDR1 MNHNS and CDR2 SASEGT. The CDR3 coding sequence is TGTGCCAGCAGTGATCCCGGCAGGGTGATCTATGGCTACACCTTC. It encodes CASSDPGRVIYGYTF.

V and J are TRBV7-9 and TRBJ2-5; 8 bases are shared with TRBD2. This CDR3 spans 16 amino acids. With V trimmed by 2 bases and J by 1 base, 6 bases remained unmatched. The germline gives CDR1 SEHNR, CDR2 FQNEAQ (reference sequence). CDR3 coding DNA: TGTGCCAGCAGCTTATCCAGCGGGGGATCCCAAGAGACCCAGTACTTC. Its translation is CASSLSSGGSQETQYF.

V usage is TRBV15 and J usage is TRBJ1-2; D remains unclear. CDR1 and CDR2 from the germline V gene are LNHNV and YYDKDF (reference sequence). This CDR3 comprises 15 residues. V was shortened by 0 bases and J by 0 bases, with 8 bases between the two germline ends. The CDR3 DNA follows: TGTGCCACCAGCAGAGATTCTGGAGCTAACTATGGCTACACCTTC. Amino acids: CATSRDSGANYGYTF.